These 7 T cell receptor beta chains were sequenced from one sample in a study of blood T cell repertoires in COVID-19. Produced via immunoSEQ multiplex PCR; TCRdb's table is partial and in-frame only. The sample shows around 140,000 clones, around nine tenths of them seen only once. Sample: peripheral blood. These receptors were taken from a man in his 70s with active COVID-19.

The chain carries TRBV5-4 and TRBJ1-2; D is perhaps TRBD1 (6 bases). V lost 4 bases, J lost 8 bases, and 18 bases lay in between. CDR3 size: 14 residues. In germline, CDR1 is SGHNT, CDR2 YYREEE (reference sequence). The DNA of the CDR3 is TGTGCCAGCAGCCCCAGGGTGGGGGCGGAAGGCTACACCTTC. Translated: CASSPRVGAEGYTF.

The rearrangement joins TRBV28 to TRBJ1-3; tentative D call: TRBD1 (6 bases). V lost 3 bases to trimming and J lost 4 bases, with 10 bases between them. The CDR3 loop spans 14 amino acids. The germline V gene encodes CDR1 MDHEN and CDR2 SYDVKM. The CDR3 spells CASSFPGAGNTIYF. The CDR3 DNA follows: TGTGCCAGCAGTTTCCCAGGGGCAGGAAACACCATATATTTT.

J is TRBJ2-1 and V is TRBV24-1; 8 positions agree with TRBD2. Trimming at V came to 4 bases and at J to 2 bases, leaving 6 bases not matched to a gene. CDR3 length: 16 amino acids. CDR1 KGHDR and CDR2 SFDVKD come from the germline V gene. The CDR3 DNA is TGTGCCACCAGTGACCCCGCTAGCGGGCCCTACAATGAGCAGTTCTTC. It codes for CATSDPASGPYNEQFF.

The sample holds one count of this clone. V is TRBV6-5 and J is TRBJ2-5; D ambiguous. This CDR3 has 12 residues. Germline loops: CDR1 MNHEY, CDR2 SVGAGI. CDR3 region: CAHGRLQETQYF. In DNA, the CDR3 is TGTGCTCACGGCAGGCTACAAGAGACCCAGTACTTC.

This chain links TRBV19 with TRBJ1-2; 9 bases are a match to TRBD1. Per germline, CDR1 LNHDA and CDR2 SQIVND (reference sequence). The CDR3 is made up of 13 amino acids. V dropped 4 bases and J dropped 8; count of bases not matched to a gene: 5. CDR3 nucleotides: TGTGCCAGTAGTAGCAGGGACAGGGAAGGCTACACCTTC. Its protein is CASSSRDREGYTF.

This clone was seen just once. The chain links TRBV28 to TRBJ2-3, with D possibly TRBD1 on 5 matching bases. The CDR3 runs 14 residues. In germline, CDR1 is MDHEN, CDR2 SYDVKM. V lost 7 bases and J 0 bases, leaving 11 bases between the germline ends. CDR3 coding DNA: TGTGCCAGCACCTCCCCAGGGAGCACAGATACGCAGTATTTT. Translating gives CASTSPGSTDTQYF.

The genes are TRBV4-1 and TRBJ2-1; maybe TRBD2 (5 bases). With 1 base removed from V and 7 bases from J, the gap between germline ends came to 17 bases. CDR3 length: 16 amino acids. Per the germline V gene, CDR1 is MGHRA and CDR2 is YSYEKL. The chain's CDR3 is CASSQGRTSPINEQFF. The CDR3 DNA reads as TGCGCCAGCAGCCAAGGGCGCACTAGTCCGATAAATGAGCAGTTCTTC.